This T cell receptor beta chain was obtained from a study of regulatory T cells in long-lasting Graves disease. Overall study results and limits: Accuracy could have been hurt by small sample size.

Specified time point: persistent/refractory GD, antithyroid drugs over 5 years with positive TRAb. The TCR library was made from RNA that had been extracted from PBMCs in TRIzol. Relying on iRepertoire HTBI primers and Arm-PCR of CDR3 regions, the team built TCR beta libraries. TCRdb recomputed calls from the multiplex PCR reads with MiXCR, one row per CDR3 protein. The sample lists around 430,000 distinct CDR3 sequences, about 20% occurring once. This clonotype was seen at least ten times. Antigen specificity is unknown. Trimming took 4 bases from V and 9 from J, leaving 18 bases between them. Germline V CDR1 and CDR2: MDHEN, SYDVKM. CDR3 size: 14 residues.

The source was peripheral blood mononuclear cells (PBMCs), collected when the disease was refractory, from a patient treated with antithyroid drugs. The sequence was collected from a female donor with Graves disease. The J gene is TRBJ1-2, the V gene TRBV28; the D is unclear. This CDR3 is CASSSQSTVTRYTF. CDR3 DNA: TGTGCCAGCAGTTCCCAAAGCACAGTCACCCGCTACACCTTC.